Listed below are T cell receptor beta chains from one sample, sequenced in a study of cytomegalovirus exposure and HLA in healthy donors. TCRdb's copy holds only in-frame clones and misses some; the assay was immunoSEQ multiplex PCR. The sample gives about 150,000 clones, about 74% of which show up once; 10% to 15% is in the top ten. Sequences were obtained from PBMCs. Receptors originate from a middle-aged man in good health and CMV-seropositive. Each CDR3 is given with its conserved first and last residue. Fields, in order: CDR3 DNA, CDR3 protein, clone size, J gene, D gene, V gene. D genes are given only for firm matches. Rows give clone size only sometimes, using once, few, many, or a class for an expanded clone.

TGTGCCAGCTCTTTGGGACAGCGTGAAAAACTGTTTTTT,CASSLGQREKLFF,once,TRBJ1-4,TRBD1,TRBV18
TGTGCCTGGAAAGAAGAAGTAGAAAACACTGAAGCTTTCTTT,CAWKEEVENTEAFF,.,TRBJ1-1,.,TRBV30
TGTGCCAGCAGCCCTACAGGGATCGAGCAGTACTTC,CASSPTGIEQYF,few,TRBJ2-7,.,TRBV5-5
TGTGCCAGCAGCCCAAGACTTCATGAAAAACTGTTTTTT,CASSPRLHEKLFF,.,TRBJ1-4,.,TRBV11-2
TGTGCCAGCAGCCCCTCCGGGACTAGCGGCTACGAGCAGTACTTC,CASSPSGTSGYEQYF,.,TRBJ2-7,TRBD2,TRBV9
TGTGCCAGCATCTTAGGGGGACTAGCGGGAGACTACGAGCAGTACTTC,CASILGGLAGDYEQYF,.,TRBJ2-7,TRBD2,TRBV7-9
TGTGCCAGCAGTGCGGTTAGCACAGATACGCAGTATTTT,CASSAVSTDTQYF,.,TRBJ2-3,.,TRBV25-1
TGTGCCATCGGCCCATCGTACGAGCAGTACTTC,CAIGPSYEQYF,.,TRBJ2-7,.,TRBV10-3
TGTGCCAGCAGCGTAGGTGGGAGCCCCCTCTACGAGCAGTACTTC,CASSVGGSPLYEQYF,.,TRBJ2-7,.,TRBV9
TGTGCCAGCAGCAAGAAGGGACAGCTGAACACCGGGGAGCTGTTTTTT,CASSKKGQLNTGELFF,.,TRBJ2-2,TRBD1,TRBV7-9
TGCGCCAGCAGCCCCATGACAGGGGTAGGCGAGCAGTACTTC,CASSPMTGVGEQYF,.,TRBJ2-7,TRBD1,TRBV4-3
TGCAGCGTTGAGGGTGGGGGGTATGAAGCTTTCTTT,CSVEGGGYEAFF,.,TRBJ1-1,.,TRBV29-1
TGTGCCAGCAGCCAACTTGTGCCGGCAGGGTATAATGAGCAGTTCTTC,CASSQLVPAGYNEQFF,.,TRBJ2-1,.,TRBV9
TGTGCCATCAGTCCCTCCGGGACCGGGGAGCTGTTTTTT,CAISPSGTGELFF,.,TRBJ2-2,.,TRBV10-3
TGTGCCAGCAGCCTAACAGAGAACACTGAAGCTTTCTTT,CASSLTENTEAFF,few,TRBJ1-1,.,TRBV6-1
TGTGCCAGCTACAGGGAATTGAACACTGAAGCTTTCTTT,CASYRELNTEAFF,.,TRBJ1-1,.,TRBV18
TGTGCCAGCAGCCTTCCGAGGACAGGCGCGGCCCAAGAGACCCAGTACTTC,CASSLPRTGAAQETQYF,.,TRBJ2-5,TRBD1,TRBV7-9
TGTGCCAGCAGCGCCCGCGGGTCCGCGGGAGGGGTTGAGCAGTTCTTC,CASSARGSAGGVEQFF,once,TRBJ2-1,TRBD2,TRBV7-9
TGTGCCAGCAGCTTGGGACAGCAGTTGTCGGAAAAACTGTTTTTT,CASSLGQQLSEKLFF,.,TRBJ1-4,TRBD1,TRBV7-8
TGTGCCAGCAGCCAAGAATTTCGCGGGAGCCCAGATACGCAGTATTTT,CASSQEFRGSPDTQYF,.,TRBJ2-3,TRBD2,TRBV4-2
TGTGCCAGCAGCTTAGTGGACAGACCCACTGAAGCTTTCTTT,CASSLVDRPTEAFF,once,TRBJ1-1,.,TRBV7-2
TGTGCCAGCTTTAGCGGTTACGAGCAGTACTTC,CASFSGYEQYF,.,TRBJ2-7,.,TRBV28
TGTGCCAGCAGCTCGCTACCCGGTGAGCAGTTCTTC,CASSSLPGEQFF,.,TRBJ2-1,.,TRBV13
TGCGCCAGCAGCCAGGGGGCAGGGACCGGGGAGCTGTTCTTT,CASSQGAGTGELFF,once,TRBJ2-2,TRBD1,TRBV5-1
TGCAGCGTTGTTCGAGCGTCAGAGACCCAGTACTTC,CSVVRASETQYF,.,TRBJ2-5,.,TRBV29-1
TGTGCCAGCAGCCCCGGGGGCTCCTACAATGAGCAGTTCTTC,CASSPGGSYNEQFF,.,TRBJ2-1,.,TRBV7-2
TGTGCCAGCAGCTTTACTAGCGGGAGGAACACCGGGGAGCTGTTTTTT,CASSFTSGRNTGELFF,.,TRBJ2-2,TRBD2,TRBV11-2
TGTGCCAGTATCTCAGGGTGGAATCAGCCCCAGCATTTT,CASISGWNQPQHF,.,TRBJ1-5,.,TRBV19
TGTGCCAGCAGCTTTGCTGGGGCTAGCGGGGTACAAGAGACCCAGTACTTC,CASSFAGASGVQETQYF,.,TRBJ2-5,TRBD2,TRBV11-2